The entry below gives a single TCR beta chain sequence along with its context. These data belong to a study of blood T cell repertoires in COVID-19. Study background: The cDNA or gDNA used as material had been derived from T cells, B-cell-depleted T cells, or PBMCs.

This CDR3 has 14 amino acids. The trim removed 5 bases at V and 6 bases at J, leaving 8 bases unmatched. Germline values: CDR1 SNHLY, CDR2 FYNNEI. Profiling relied on immunoSEQ multiplex PCR, and the TCRdb table lists in-frame clones only, not all of them. The table has fewer than 650,000 clones, roughly nine tenths seen once. The genes are TRBV2 and TRBJ1-1, with 8 bases that match TRBD1. The specimen was peripheral blood. The receptor was derived from a woman between 50 and 59 years old with COVID-19, enrolled during active disease. The CDR3 DNA reads TGTGCCAGCAGTTACCAGGGGGCAAGGGCTGAAGCTTTCTTT. This codes for CASSYQGARAEAFF.